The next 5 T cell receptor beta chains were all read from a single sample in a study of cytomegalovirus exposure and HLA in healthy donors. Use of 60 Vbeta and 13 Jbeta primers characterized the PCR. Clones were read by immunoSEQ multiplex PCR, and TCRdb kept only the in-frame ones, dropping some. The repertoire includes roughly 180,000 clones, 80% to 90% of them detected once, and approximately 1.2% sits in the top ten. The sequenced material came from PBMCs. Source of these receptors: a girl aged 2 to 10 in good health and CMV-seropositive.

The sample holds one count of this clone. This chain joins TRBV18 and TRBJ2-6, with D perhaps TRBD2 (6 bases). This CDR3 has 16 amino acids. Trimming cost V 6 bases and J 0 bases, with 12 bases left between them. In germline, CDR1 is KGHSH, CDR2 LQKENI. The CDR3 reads CASSEGRPSGANVLTF. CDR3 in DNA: TGTGCCAGCTCGGAGGGACGCCCCTCTGGGGCCAACGTCCTGACTTTC.

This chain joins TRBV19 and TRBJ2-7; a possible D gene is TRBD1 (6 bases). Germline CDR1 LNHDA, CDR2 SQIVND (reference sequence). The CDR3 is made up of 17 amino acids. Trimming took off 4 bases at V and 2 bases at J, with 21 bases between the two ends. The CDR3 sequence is CASSTSPQGRLTYEQYF. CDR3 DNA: TGTGCCAGTAGTACCTCACCACAGGGACGACTTACCTACGAGCAGTACTTC.

The CDR3 sequence: CASSQELYNSPLHF. CDR3 bases: TGTGCCAGCAGCCAGGAGCTCTATAATTCACCCCTCCACTTT. The rearrangement joins TRBV14 to TRBJ1-6; D gene unclear. V was pared by 3 bases and J by 3 bases, with 6 bases between. The V gene's germline CDR1 is SGHDN and CDR2 FVKESK. This CDR3 is built from 14 residues.

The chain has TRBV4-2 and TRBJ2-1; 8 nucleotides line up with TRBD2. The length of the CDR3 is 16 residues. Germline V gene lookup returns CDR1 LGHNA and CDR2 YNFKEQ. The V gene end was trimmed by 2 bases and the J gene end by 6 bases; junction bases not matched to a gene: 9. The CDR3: CASSQLPGLGSNEQFF. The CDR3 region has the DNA TGTGCCAGCAGCCAACTACCGGGACTAGGTTCCAATGAGCAGTTCTTC.

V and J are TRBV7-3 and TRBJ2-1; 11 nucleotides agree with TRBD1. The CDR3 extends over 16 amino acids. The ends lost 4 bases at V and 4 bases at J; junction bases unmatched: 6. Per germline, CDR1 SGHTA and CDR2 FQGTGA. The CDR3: CASSSSGTGGYNEQFF. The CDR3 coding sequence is TGTGCCAGCAGCTCTAGCGGGACAGGGGGATACAATGAGCAGTTCTTC.